What follows are 28 T cell receptor beta chains derived from one specimen sequenced in a study of low-dose radiotherapy and immunotherapy resistance in tumors. TRAV and TRBV primers primed cDNA for both TCRalpha and TCRbeta. The PCR that amplified TCRs ran for approximately 20 cycles, relying on a constant-region primer and a V-primer adapter. In TCRdb, the reads were re-called with MiXCR into one record per CDR3 protein. The sample holds under 110,000 distinct CDR3 sequences, around 21% seen once. Specified time point: after trial treatment. Indicated treatment: LDRT plus nivolumab, ipilimumab, low-dose cyclophosphamide and aspirin (RACIN trial). The sample was PBMCs, taken after low-dose radiotherapy plus immunotherapy. The receptors originated from a male donor with prostate cancer.

This clonotype showed up just once. The genes are TRBV11-3 and TRBJ2-1, with D possibly TRBD1 on 6 matching bases. Germline CDR1 is SGHNT and CDR2 is YENEEA. The CDR3 contains 15 residues. The germline V and J ends were trimmed by 1 base and 10 bases, with 17 bases remaining between them. CDR3 nucleotide sequence: TGTGCCAGCAGCTTAGTGGGGGCAGGGGACGACGAGCAGTTCTTC. Translating it yields CASSLVGAGDDEQFF.

This clonotype has at least ten counts. The CDR3 here is CASSSGTSDEQYF. The CDR3 region has the DNA TGTGCCAGTAGTTCCGGGACCTCTGACGAGCAGTACTTC. V usage is TRBV19 and J usage is TRBJ2-7; D may match TRBD1 or TRBD2 (5 bases each). From germline, CDR1 is LNHDA and CDR2 SQIVND (reference sequence). The CDR3 runs 13 residues. Trimming stripped 5 bases from V and 5 bases from J, with 13 bases between.

This clonotype was detected ten times or more. V is TRBV11-2 and J is TRBJ2-7; D is unclear. V was pared by 1 base and J by 1 base, with 8 bases between. Germline CDR1 SGHAT, CDR2 FQNNGV. The CDR3 contains 14 residues. Written as DNA, the CDR3 is TGTGCCAGCAGCTTAGGCGGCAGATCCTACGAGCAGTACTTC. Protein: CASSLGGRSYEQYF.

This clonotype showed up many times. Here the CDR3 DNA reads TGCAGCGTTGTTACAGGGGAAGGAAGCGGCTACACCTTC. This encodes CSVVTGEGSGYTF. The genes are TRBV29-1 and TRBJ1-2, with 7 bases identical to TRBD1. Germline V gene data show CDR1 as SQVTM and CDR2 as ANQGSEA. The CDR3 has 13 amino acids. Unmatched junction bases numbered 10, after V lost 4 bases and J lost 8 bases.

This clonotype was observed once. This likely stems from a read error, as it lies one base from a far larger clone. V gene TRBV10-2 combines with J gene TRBJ2-1; D remains unclear. The V gene lost 0 bases and the J gene lost 10 bases, with 10 bases spanning the gap. Germline CDR1 WSHSY, CDR2 SAAADI. The CDR3 is made up of 13 amino acids. CDR3 nucleotide sequence: TGCGCCAGCAGTGAGTCCAAGACCTACGAGCAGTTCTTC. It is translated as CASSESKTYEQFF.

Ten or more counts support this clonotype. V gene TRBV19 combines with J gene TRBJ2-1; TRBD2 matches 8 bases. V trimming: 9 bases; J trimming: 0 bases; junction bases outside the gene matches: 10. The CDR3 has 16 amino acids. Germline loops: CDR1 LNHDA, CDR2 SQIVND (reference sequence). The CDR3 here is CASAVVAGGSYNEQFF. The CDR3 bases are TGTGCCAGCGCCGTCGTTGCGGGGGGCTCCTACAATGAGCAGTTCTTC.

This clonotype has at least ten counts. The chain links TRBV20-1 to TRBJ1-5; no clear D gene. The ends were cut back, 3 bases at V and 0 bases at J, with 9 bases in the middle. CDR3 length: 14 amino acids. Germline V gene data show CDR1 as DFQATT and CDR2 as SNEGSKA (reference sequence). DNA for the CDR3: TGCAGTGCTAGTGCGGGGTTTAGCAATCAGCCCCAGCATTTT. The encoded protein is CSASAGFSNQPQHF.

This clonotype was recorded at least ten times. The rearrangement links TRBV3-1 to TRBJ1-1, with 8 bases that match TRBD1. This CDR3 has 17 residues. The germline V gene has CDR1 LGHDT and CDR2 YNNKEL (reference sequence). The trim removed 1 base at V and 10 bases at J, leaving 17 bases unmatched. CDR3 loop: CASSQGRTGPAADRAFF. CDR3 in DNA: TGTGCCAGCAGCCAAGGGCGGACAGGGCCCGCAGCAGACCGAGCTTTCTTT.

Many counts were recorded for this clonotype. The chain combines TRBV2 with TRBJ2-3; D possibly uses TRBD1 or TRBD2 (6 bases each). There are 15 residues in the CDR3. The V gene lost 4 bases and the J gene lost 1 base, with 12 bases spanning the gap. Germline CDR1 reads SNHLY; CDR2 reads FYNNEI. The CDR3, as DNA: TGTGCCAGCAGTGTAAGGGGGGCCGGCACAGATACGCAGTATTTT. Translation: CASSVRGAGTDTQYF.

The rearrangement links TRBV6-6 to TRBJ2-7, with 9 bases that match TRBD1. J lost 6 bases, V lost 5 bases, and 5 bases had no gene match. Germline CDR1 reads MNHNY; CDR2 reads SVGAGI (reference sequence). The CDR3 consists of 13 residues. The CDR3 spells CASSTGQGIEQYF. The CDR3 DNA sequence: TGTGCCAGCAGTACCGGACAGGGGATCGAGCAGTACTTC.

This clonotype came up many times. The V and J genes are TRBV5-1 and TRBJ2-7; TRBD1 matches 8 bases. CDR1 and CDR2 (germline): SGHRS, YFSETQ. The CDR3 loop spans 15 amino acids. After removal of 6 bases from V and 3 bases from J, the junction contained 11 bases not matched to a gene. The CDR3 DNA reads TGCGCCAGCAAGACAACGACAGGACAGGGCTACGAGCAGTACTTC. Its protein product is CASKTTTGQGYEQYF. Using reference TRBV5-1 and TRBJ2-7 for the parts outside the CDR3, the full variable domain is KAGVTQTPRYLIKTRGQQVTLSCSPISGHRSVSWYQQTPGQGLQFLFEYFSETQRNKGNFPGRFSGRQFSNSRSEMNVSTLELGDSALYLCASKTTTGQGYEQYFGPGTRLTVT.

In this sample, this clonotype turned up many times. This rearrangement joins TRBV7-9 to TRBJ2-5, with a weak D call TRBD1 (5 bases). This CDR3 has 17 residues. Per germline, CDR1 SEHNR and CDR2 FQNEAQ (reference sequence). Trimming removed 1 base at V and 0 bases at J, with 15 bases between. The CDR3 protein is CASSLVGAPRYQETQYF. CDR3 DNA sequence: TGTGCCAGCAGCTTAGTAGGGGCTCCCAGGTACCAAGAGACCCAGTACTTC.

The table lists this clonotype with many counts. The genes are TRBV19 and TRBJ2-1; the match to TRBD2 covers 9 bases. Germline values: CDR1 LNHDA, CDR2 SQIVND (reference sequence). Trimming at V came to 9 bases and at J to 2 bases, leaving 8 bases not matched to a gene. The CDR3 loop spans 15 amino acids. DNA of the CDR3: TGTGCCAGCCTCCGTAGCGGGGGTCCCTACAATGAGCAGTTCTTC. It codes for CASLRSGGPYNEQFF.

The gene calls are TRBV20-1 and TRBJ1-2; D is perhaps TRBD1 (6 bases). Trimming stripped 6 bases from V and 8 bases from J, with 28 bases between. The CDR3 has 16 residues. Germline loops: CDR1 DFQATT, CDR2 SNEGSKA (reference sequence). Here the CDR3 reads CSATRGGGQGVGGYTF. The CDR3 DNA reads TGCAGTGCCACACGGGGTGGGGGGCAGGGTGTCGGCGGCTACACCTTC.

This chain links TRBV29-1 with TRBJ1-1; D gene ambiguous. The CDR3 sequence is 13 residues long. Trimming took 2 bases from V and 0 from J, leaving 7 bases between them. Germline values: CDR1 SQVTM, CDR2 ANQGSEA. The CDR3 is CSVEQNMNTEAFF. Here the CDR3 DNA reads TGCAGCGTTGAACAGAACATGAACACTGAAGCTTTCTTT.

Many counts were recorded for this clonotype. The chain couples TRBV7-2 to TRBJ2-1; 8 bases map to TRBD1. V gave up 5 bases and J gave up 10 bases; unmatched junction bases: 4. The CDR3 runs 12 residues. Per the germline V gene, CDR1 is SGHTA and CDR2 is FQGNSA. The CDR3 loop reads CASSLWTGEQFF. The DNA for the CDR3 is TGTGCCAGCAGCCTCTGGACAGGGGAGCAGTTCTTC.

This clonotype was recorded many times. CDR3 region: CASSVGYRGTGEQYF. The CDR3 DNA sequence: TGTGCCAGCAGTGTAGGATATCGGGGAACGGGCGAGCAGTACTTC. This chain joins TRBV6-2 or TRBV6-3 and TRBJ2-7; D might be TRBD2 (5 bases). The CDR3 is made up of 15 amino acids. CDR1 is MNHEY and CDR2 is SVGEGT in the germline V gene. Trimming stripped 5 bases from V and 6 bases from J, with 20 bases between.

This clonotype occurred a few times. The V and J genes are TRBV7-3 and TRBJ2-3; D possibly corresponds to TRBD2 (5 bases). In germline, CDR1 is SGHTA, CDR2 FQGTGA. This CDR3 contains 14 residues. V lost 3 bases to trimming and J lost 4 bases, with 11 bases between them. In DNA form, the CDR3 reads TGTGCCAGCAGCTTCGAGGGTGCAGCAGATACGCAGTATTTT. This gives the protein CASSFEGAADTQYF.

This clonotype was seen repeatedly, ten times or more. The chain couples TRBV7-6 to TRBJ2-3; either TRBD1 or TRBD2 may supply D (5 bases each). The germline V and J ends were trimmed by 4 bases and 6 bases, with 8 bases remaining between them. This CDR3 has 12 amino acids. Germline V gene sequence: CDR1 SGHVS, CDR2 FNYEAQ. DNA of the CDR3: TGTGCCAGCAGCTCCGAGGGGGATACGCAGTATTTT. Translating it yields CASSSEGDTQYF.

This clonotype appeared many times. CDR3 loop: CSVRTQKHPYEQYF. The CDR3 DNA follows: TGCAGCGTCAGAACACAAAAACATCCCTACGAGCAGTACTTC. The chain couples TRBV29-1 to TRBJ2-7; no clear D. The CDR3 loop spans 14 amino acids. Trimming cost V 6 bases and J 2 bases, with 17 bases left between them. Per the germline V gene, CDR1 is SQVTM and CDR2 is ANQGSEA.

This clonotype was counted many times. The rearrangement uses TRBV12-3 or TRBV12-4 and TRBJ1-4; D ambiguous. Trimming took 8 bases from V and 1 from J, leaving 8 bases between them. This CDR3 region has 13 residues. CDR3 DNA sequence: TGTGCCAGCTCTAGGGTAACTAATGAAAAACTGTTTTTT. It encodes CASSRVTNEKLFF.

There are many counts of this clonotype. V is TRBV29-1 and J is TRBJ2-7; 10 bases are shared with TRBD1. The CDR3 extends over 11 amino acids. J lost 4 bases, V lost 7 bases, and 1 base had no gene match. Germline V gene data show CDR1 as SQVTM and CDR2 as ANQGSEA. The CDR3 bases are TGCAGCGGGGGACAGGGGTACGAGCAGTACTTC. Its translation: CSGGQGYEQYF.

This clonotype was observed a single time. The V call is TRBV19, the J call TRBJ2-1; the D is unclear. This CDR3 region has 14 residues. Per germline, CDR1 LNHDA and CDR2 SQIVND (reference sequence). V lost 4 bases and J 5 bases, leaving 12 bases between the germline ends. CDR3 amino acids: CASSTLELDNEQFF. CDR3 in DNA: TGTGCCAGTAGTACCCTCGAGTTGGACAATGAGCAGTTCTTC.

This clonotype showed up many times. This rearrangement joins TRBV11-2 to TRBJ1-5, with D possibly matching TRBD1 (6 bases). Per germline, CDR1 SGHAT and CDR2 FQNNGV. The CDR3 has 15 residues. V gave up 2 bases and J gave up 4 bases, with 12 bases separating them. CDR3 in DNA: TGTGCCAGCAGCTTACAGGACAGCCGGAATCAGCCCCAGCATTTT. Amino acids: CASSLQDSRNQPQHF.

This clonotype was picked up many times. The chain combines TRBV7-6 with TRBJ1-1; 7 nucleotides line up with TRBD1. V lost 1 base, J lost 5 bases, and 7 bases stayed unmatched. This CDR3 is built from 15 residues. The germline V gene has CDR1 SGHVS and CDR2 FNYEAQ. The CDR3 spells CASSLGIGGGTEAFF. The CDR3 DNA reads as TGTGCCAGCAGCTTAGGAATAGGGGGCGGAACTGAAGCTTTCTTT. Full variable domain (remainder filled in from reference TRBV7-6 and TRBJ1-1): GAGVSQSPRYKVTKRGQDVALRCDPISGHVSLYWYRQALGQGPEFLTYFNYEAQQDKSGLPNDRFSAERPEGSISTLTIQRTEQRDSAMYRCASSLGIGGGTEAFFGQGTRLTVV.

There are many counts of this clonotype. V and J are TRBV2 and TRBJ1-2, with D hard to call. Germline V gives CDR1 SNHLY, CDR2 FYNNEI. This CDR3 region has 13 residues. Trimming took 7 bases from V and 7 from J, leaving 16 bases between them. CDR3 DNA: TGTGCCAGCAATGGAATGGAGACGGCTGGCTACACCTTC. Its translation: CASNGMETAGYTF.

Turning to this clonotype: A much larger clone differs by one base, so this may be a read error. The chain carries TRBV7-3 and TRBJ2-7, with D possibly being TRBD2 (6 bases). Germline lookup yields CDR1 SGHTA and CDR2 FQGTGA. The V end was cut by 5 bases, the J end by 6 bases, with 11 bases between. The CDR3 has 12 residues. The CDR3, as DNA: TGTGCCAGCAGCCTTCCCGGGGGCGAGCAGTACTTC. Encoded protein: CASSLPGGEQYF.

In its sample, this clonotype was seen many times. The CDR3 nucleotides read TGTGCCAGCAGTGCTGCGCACAGGGGGGGGGAGACCCAGTACTTC. Translation gives CASSAAHRGGETQYF. V gene TRBV12-3 or TRBV12-4 combines with J gene TRBJ2-5; tentative D call: TRBD1 (8 bases). Between the trimmed V and J ends, which lost 5 bases and 5 bases, there was a span of 18 bases. The CDR3 is 15 residues long.